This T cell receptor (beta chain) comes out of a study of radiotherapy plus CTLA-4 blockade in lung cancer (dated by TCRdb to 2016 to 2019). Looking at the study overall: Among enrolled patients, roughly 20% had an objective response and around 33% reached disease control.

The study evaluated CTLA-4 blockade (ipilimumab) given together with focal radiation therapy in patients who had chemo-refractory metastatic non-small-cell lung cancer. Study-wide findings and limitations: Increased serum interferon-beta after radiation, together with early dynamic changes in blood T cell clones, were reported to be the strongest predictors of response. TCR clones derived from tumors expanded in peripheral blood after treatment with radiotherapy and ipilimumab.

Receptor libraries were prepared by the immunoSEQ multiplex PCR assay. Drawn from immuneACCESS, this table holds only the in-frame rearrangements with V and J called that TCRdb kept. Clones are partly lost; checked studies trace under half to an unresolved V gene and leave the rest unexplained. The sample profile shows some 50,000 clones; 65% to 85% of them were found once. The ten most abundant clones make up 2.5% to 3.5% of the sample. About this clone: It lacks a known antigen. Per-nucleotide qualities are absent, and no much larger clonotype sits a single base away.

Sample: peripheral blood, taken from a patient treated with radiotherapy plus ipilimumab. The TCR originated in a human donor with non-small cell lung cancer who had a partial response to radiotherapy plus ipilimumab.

The nucleotides read TGTGCCAGCAGCTTAGCGGGGGGATCCACAGATACGCAGTATTTT. The encoded protein is CASSLAGGSTDTQYF. Rearrangement joined TRBV7-2 to TRBJ2-3; the D region possibly corresponds to TRBD2 (6 bases align). From the cysteine up to the phenylalanine, the CDR3 has a length of 15 residues. Here the CDR3 DNA is all that survives: 45 bases in frame from base 1. The junction carries 9 bases between V and J, which are trimmed by 0 bases and 2 bases respectively. From the germline V gene, CDR1 is SGHTA and CDR2 is FQGNSA.